This T cell receptor (beta chain) was identified in a study of T-cell reconstitution after alpha-beta-depleted transplantation in children. Study-level results: T-cell counts and diversity at one year following transplant were attributed mainly to newly produced T cells. Day-60 TCRbeta diversity that was high in some patients was derived from surviving recipient T cells and thymic progenitors. There were reportedly several hundred expanded graft clones from which alpha-beta T cells came about two months after transplant.

This clonotype was detected many times. Its antigen is as yet unknown. A TCRbeta library incorporating unique molecular identifiers was prepared. From the PCR reads, TCRdb called clonotypes with MiXCR, one entry per CDR3 protein. The table records about 160,000 distinct CDR3 sequences, around 10% of them present only once. The CDR3 is 16 residues long. The V end was cut by 3 bases, the J end by 2 bases, with 16 bases between. The source was PBMCs, collected before TCRalphabeta/CD19-depleted stem cell transplant. The chain carries TRBV12-3 or TRBV12-4 and TRBJ2-5; possibly TRBD1 for D (6 bases). The sequence came from a boy between 2 and 10 years old with acute myeloid leukemia, due to receive a stem cell transplant. CDR3 protein: CASSFWAGEPQETQYF. As DNA, the CDR3 is TGTGCCAGCAGTTTTTGGGCAGGGGAACCACAAGAGACCCAGTACTTC.